One and the same sample provided the 21 T cell receptor beta chains below, sequenced in a study of T cell responses to AZD1222 COVID-19 vaccine. Data came from immunoSEQ multiplex PCR; TCRdb stores just in-frame clones and leaves some out. Found here are roughly 150,000 clones, 80% to 95% of them singletons; the top ten hold approximately 1.3%. This specimen consisted of peripheral blood, obtained 28 days after the second AZD1222 dose. All receptors come from an adult who received the AZD1222 COVID-19 vaccine.

Here the CDR3 reads CASSHLTGGVGYTF. CDR3 nucleotide sequence: TGCGCCAGCAGCCACTTGACAGGGGGCGTTGGCTACACCTTC. The V gene is TRBV4-1, the J gene TRBJ1-2; TRBD1 aligns across 10 bases. Trimming at V came to 3 bases and at J to 7 bases, leaving 5 bases not matched to a gene. Per the germline V gene, CDR1 is MGHRA and CDR2 is YSYEKL. This CDR3 has 14 residues.

This chain links TRBV6-1 with TRBJ2-7, with D unclear. V lost 0 bases, J lost 9 bases, and 12 bases lay in between. Germline V gene sequence: CDR1 MNHNS, CDR2 SASEGT. The CDR3 is made up of 13 amino acids. The CDR3 protein is CASSEAPQAVQYF. The CDR3 DNA follows: TGTGCCAGCAGTGAAGCCCCTCAAGCAGTGCAGTACTTC.

The chain couples TRBV19 to TRBJ1-5; D gene uncertain. V was trimmed by 3 bases and J by 2 bases, leaving 5 bases between them. CDR3 length equals 13 residues. CDR1 is LNHDA, CDR2 SQIVND, per germline (reference sequence). As DNA, the CDR3 is TGTGCCAGTAGTATTGGAGGCAATCAGCCCCAGCATTTT. Translating it yields CASSIGGNQPQHF.

V usage is TRBV28 and J usage is TRBJ1-4, with D unresolved. CDR1 is MDHEN, CDR2 SYDVKM, per germline. The CDR3 is made up of 20 amino acids. The ends were cut back, 3 bases at V and 0 bases at J, with 23 bases in the middle. The CDR3 nucleotides read TGTGCCAGCAGTTTTGGTCCAGGTATTCGAAGGGTTGCAACTAATGAAAAACTGTTTTTT. Encoded protein: CASSFGPGIRRVATNEKLFF.

The chain links TRBV19 to TRBJ1-2; maybe TRBD1 (6 bases). This CDR3 region has 15 residues. V was clipped by 9 bases and J by 0 bases, with 17 bases between them. Germline lookup yields CDR1 LNHDA and CDR2 SQIVND (reference sequence). The CDR3 spells CASIPQQGTNYGYTF. The CDR3 DNA reads TGTGCCAGCATCCCCCAACAGGGAACTAACTATGGCTACACCTTC. Full variable domain (missing parts from reference TRBV19 and TRBJ1-2): DGGITQSPKYLFRKEGQNVTLSCEQNLNHDAMYWYRQDPGQGLRLIYYSQIVNDFQKGDIAEGYSVSREKKESFPLTVTSAQKNPTAFYLCASIPQQGTNYGYTFGSGTRLTVV.

V is TRBV13 and J is TRBJ1-2, with D perhaps matching TRBD1 (6 bases). Germline V gene lookup returns CDR1 PRHDT and CDR2 FYEKMQ (reference sequence). V lost 7 bases and J 6 bases, leaving 12 bases between the germline ends. The CDR3 sequence is 12 residues long. CDR3 coding DNA: TGTGCCAGCAAGGGGGGGGCTGATGGCTACACCTTC. Its protein product is CASKGGADGYTF.

V usage is TRBV7-2 and J usage is TRBJ2-7, with a weak D call TRBD1 (6 bases). Germline CDR1 reads SGHTA; CDR2 reads FQGNSA. V lost 1 base to trimming and J lost 2 bases, with 12 bases between them. This CDR3 region has 15 residues. The chain's CDR3 is CASSLVQGPPYEQYF. The CDR3 nucleotides are TGTGCCAGCAGCTTAGTGCAGGGGCCTCCCTACGAGCAGTACTTC. Full variable domain (rest looked up from reference TRBV7-2 and TRBJ2-7): GAGVSQSPSNKVTEKGKDVELRCDPISGHTALYWYRQSLGQGLEFLIYFQGNSAPDKSGLPSDRFSAERTGGSVSTLTIQRTQQEDSAVYLCASSLVQGPPYEQYFGPGTRLTVT.

The chain combines TRBV3-1 (or the pseudogene TRBV3-2) with TRBJ2-1; no definite D call. CDR1 and CDR2 (germline): LGHDT, YNNKEL (reference sequence). The CDR3 extends over 14 amino acids. Trimming stripped 4 bases from V and 4 bases from J, with 11 bases between. The CDR3 DNA reads TGTGCCAGCAGCCCCCGATACCCGTACAATGAGCAGTTCTTC. Encoded protein: CASSPRYPYNEQFF.

V and J are TRBV19 and TRBJ1-4, with a weak D call TRBD1 (5 bases). V dropped 10 bases and J dropped 7 bases, with 19 bases sitting between them. CDR1 is LNHDA and CDR2 is SQIVND in the germline V gene (reference sequence). The CDR3 length is 14 residues. The CDR3 region has the DNA TGTGCCACGCGGGGCGGCAGGGAGAGTGAAAAACTGTTTTTT. It translates to CATRGGRESEKLFF.

This chain connects TRBV11-2 to TRBJ1-6; D not certain. V was clipped by 5 bases and J by 10 bases, with 18 bases between them. This CDR3 is built from 15 residues. Germline CDR1 and CDR2: SGHAT and FQNNGV. CDR3 nucleotide sequence: TGTGCCAGCAGCCCCCAGCTTACCTCGGGATCACCCCTCCACTTT. Translated, it gives CASSPQLTSGSPLHF.

The chain couples TRBV28 to TRBJ1-2, with TRBD1 matching over 9 bases. The CDR3 extends over 15 amino acids. V lost 2 bases to trimming and J lost 8 bases; unmatched junction nucleotides: 9. The germline V gene encodes CDR1 MDHEN and CDR2 SYDVKM. The CDR3: CASSLTSDRGNGYTF. The CDR3 nucleotides are TGTGCCAGCAGTTTAACATCGGACAGGGGTAACGGCTACACCTTC.

The chain's CDR3 is CASSIQGNEQYF. CDR3 DNA: TGTGCCAGCAGCATTCAGGGGAACGAGCAGTACTTC. V and J are TRBV9 and TRBJ2-7, with D perhaps matching TRBD1 (6 bases). Germline CDR1 SGDLS, CDR2 YYNGEE. This CDR3 contains 12 residues. Trimming cost V 4 bases and J 5 bases, with 10 bases left between them.

This clone was observed once. This sequence joins TRBV7-7 and TRBJ2-1; 8 bases map to TRBD1. The CDR3 runs 15 residues. J gave up 7 bases and V 5 bases, and 10 bases lay outside the gene matches. Germline CDR1 reads SSHAT; CDR2 reads FNYEAQ (reference sequence). CDR3 region: CASSPRTGMGNEQFF. The CDR3 DNA follows: TGTGCCAGCAGCCCCCGGACAGGGATGGGGAATGAGCAGTTCTTC.

This clone was recorded only once. The chain carries TRBV5-5 and TRBJ1-2; D call uncertain. Germline V gene data show CDR1 as SGHKS and CDR2 as YYEKEE (reference sequence). The CDR3 is made up of 15 amino acids. V lost 0 bases and J 3 bases, leaving 12 bases between the germline ends. The DNA of the CDR3 is TGTGCCAGCAGCTTGGCCGAGGAGGTGGACTATGGCTACACCTTC. Translation: CASSLAEEVDYGYTF.

The gene calls are TRBV4-2 and TRBJ2-7, with TRBD2 matching over 12 bases. With 4 bases clipped from V and 4 bases from J, the junction kept 5 bases outside the gene matches. The CDR3 has 15 amino acids. Germline V gives CDR1 LGHNA, CDR2 YNFKEQ. In DNA, the CDR3 is TGTGCCAGCAGCCCAAGACTAGCGGGGGTATACGAGCAGTACTTC. The encoded protein is CASSPRLAGVYEQYF.

The chain uses TRBV18 and TRBJ2-2; no clear D. The CDR3 is 14 residues long. Germline V gene sequence: CDR1 KGHSH, CDR2 LQKENI. Trimming removed 6 bases at V and 3 bases at J, with 11 bases between. The CDR3 DNA sequence: TGTGCCAGCTCCCGGACCAGAGACACCGGGGAGCTGTTTTTT. This encodes CASSRTRDTGELFF.

The gene calls are TRBV19 and TRBJ1-3; maybe TRBD1 (6 bases). This CDR3 region has 16 residues. The germline gives CDR1 LNHDA, CDR2 SQIVND (reference sequence). The V end was cut by 1 base, the J end by 0 bases, with 10 bases between. CDR3 in DNA: TGTGCCAGTAGTATAGGGGCAGGGGCCTCTGGAAACACCATATATTTT. This translates into CASSIGAGASGNTIYF.

This clone was seen a few times. The chain recombines TRBV27 with TRBJ1-2; tentatively, D is TRBD1 (6 bases). The germline gives CDR1 MNHEY, CDR2 SMNVEV (reference sequence). The CDR3 is 11 residues long. The CDR3 coding sequence is TGTGCTTCCCAAGGGGGTGGGGGCTACACCTTC. Translation: CASQGGGGYTF.

V gene TRBV10-3 combines with J gene TRBJ2-5; TRBD2 matches at 8 bases. Germline V gene sequence: CDR1 ENHRY, CDR2 SYGVKD. The CDR3 spans 13 residues. V lost 4 bases, J lost 5 bases, and 3 bases stayed unmatched. The CDR3 loop is CAISVGGEETQYF. The CDR3 DNA is TGTGCCATCAGTGTCGGGGGGGAGGAGACCCAGTACTTC.

The genes are TRBV19 and TRBJ2-1, with 11 positions matching TRBD1. In germline, CDR1 is LNHDA, CDR2 SQIVND (reference sequence). The CDR3 consists of 14 residues. The ends lost 5 bases at V and 8 bases at J; junction bases unmatched: 5. The CDR3 loop reads CASSPPGQGDEQFF. CDR3 DNA sequence: TGTGCCAGTAGTCCTCCGGGACAGGGGGATGAGCAGTTCTTC.

This chain joins TRBV28 and TRBJ2-7; D possibly corresponds to TRBD2 (8 bases). V was pared by 1 base and J by 6 bases, with 22 bases between. CDR3 length: 17 amino acids. Germline CDR1 and CDR2: MDHEN and SYDVKM. In DNA form, the CDR3 reads TGTGCCAGCAGTTTATCGGGGGGGCCAGGGGGTACCTCCGAGCAGTACTTC. This sequence encodes CASSLSGGPGGTSEQYF.